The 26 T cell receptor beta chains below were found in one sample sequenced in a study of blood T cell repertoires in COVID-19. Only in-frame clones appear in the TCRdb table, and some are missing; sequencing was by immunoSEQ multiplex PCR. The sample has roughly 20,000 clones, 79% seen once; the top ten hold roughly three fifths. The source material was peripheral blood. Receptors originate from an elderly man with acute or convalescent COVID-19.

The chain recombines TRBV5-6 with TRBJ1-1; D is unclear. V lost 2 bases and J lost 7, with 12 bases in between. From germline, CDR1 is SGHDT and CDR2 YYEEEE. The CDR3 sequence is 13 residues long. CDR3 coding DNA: TGTGCCAGCAGCTTTTTCCCGAGGGTTGAAGCTTTCTTT. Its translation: CASSFFPRVEAFF.

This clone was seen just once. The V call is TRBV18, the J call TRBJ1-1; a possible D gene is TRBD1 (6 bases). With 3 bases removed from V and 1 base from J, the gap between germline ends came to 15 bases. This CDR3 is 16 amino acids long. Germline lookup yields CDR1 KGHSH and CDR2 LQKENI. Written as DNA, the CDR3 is TGTGCCAGCTCACCCCAATCGAGACAGGCGAACACTGAAGCTTTCTTT. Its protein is CASSPQSRQANTEAFF.

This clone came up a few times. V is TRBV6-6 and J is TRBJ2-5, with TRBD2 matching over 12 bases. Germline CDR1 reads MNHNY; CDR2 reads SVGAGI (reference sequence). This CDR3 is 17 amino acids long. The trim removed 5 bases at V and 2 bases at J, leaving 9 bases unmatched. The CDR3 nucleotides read TGTGCCAGCAGTCCATACCTAGCGGGAGGGAATCAAGAGACCCAGTACTTC. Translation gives CASSPYLAGGNQETQYF.

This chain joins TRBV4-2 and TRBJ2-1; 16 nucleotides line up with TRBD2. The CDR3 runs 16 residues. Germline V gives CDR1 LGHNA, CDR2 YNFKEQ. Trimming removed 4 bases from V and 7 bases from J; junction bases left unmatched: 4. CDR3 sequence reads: CASSLGTSGRVNEQFF. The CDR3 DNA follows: TGTGCCAGCAGCCTGGGGACTAGCGGGAGGGTGAATGAGCAGTTCTTC.

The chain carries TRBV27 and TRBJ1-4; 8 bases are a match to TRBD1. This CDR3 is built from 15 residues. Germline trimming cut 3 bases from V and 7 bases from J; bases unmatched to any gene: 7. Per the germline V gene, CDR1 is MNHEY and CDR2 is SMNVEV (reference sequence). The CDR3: CASSFHRTGSEKLFF. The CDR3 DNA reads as TGTGCCAGCAGTTTCCACAGGACAGGGAGTGAAAAACTGTTTTTT.

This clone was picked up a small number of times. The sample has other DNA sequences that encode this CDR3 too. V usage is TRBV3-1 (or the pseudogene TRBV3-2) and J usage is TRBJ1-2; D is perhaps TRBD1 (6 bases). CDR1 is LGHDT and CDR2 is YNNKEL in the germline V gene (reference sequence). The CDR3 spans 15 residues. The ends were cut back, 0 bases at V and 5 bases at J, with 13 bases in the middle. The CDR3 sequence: CASSQDRGRGYGYTF. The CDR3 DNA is TGTGCCAGCAGCCAAGATCGAGGCAGGGGATATGGCTACACCTTC.

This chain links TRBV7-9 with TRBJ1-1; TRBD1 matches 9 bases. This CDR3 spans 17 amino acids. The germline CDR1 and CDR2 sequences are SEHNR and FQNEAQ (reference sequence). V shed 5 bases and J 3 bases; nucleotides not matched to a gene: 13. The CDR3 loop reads CASSDRGRWGLDTEAFF. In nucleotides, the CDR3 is TGTGCCAGCAGCGACAGGGGGAGGTGGGGGTTGGACACTGAAGCTTTCTTT.

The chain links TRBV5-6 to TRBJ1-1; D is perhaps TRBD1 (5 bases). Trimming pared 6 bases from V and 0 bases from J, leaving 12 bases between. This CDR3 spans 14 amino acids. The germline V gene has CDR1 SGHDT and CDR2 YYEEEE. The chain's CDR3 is CASTTGGLNTEAFF. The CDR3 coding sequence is TGTGCCAGCACCACCGGGGGGTTGAACACTGAAGCTTTCTTT.

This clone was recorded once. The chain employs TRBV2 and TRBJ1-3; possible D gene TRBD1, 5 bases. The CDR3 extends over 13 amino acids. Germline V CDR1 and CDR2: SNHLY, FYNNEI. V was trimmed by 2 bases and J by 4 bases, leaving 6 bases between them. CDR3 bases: TGTGCCAGCAGTGAAACAGGCGGAAACACCATATATTTT. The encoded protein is CASSETGGNTIYF.

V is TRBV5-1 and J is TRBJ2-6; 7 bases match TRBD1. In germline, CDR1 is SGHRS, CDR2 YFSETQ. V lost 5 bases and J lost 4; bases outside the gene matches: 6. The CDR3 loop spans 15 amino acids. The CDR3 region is CASSLGQVGANVLTF. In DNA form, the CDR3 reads TGCGCCAGCAGTCTTGGACAGGTGGGGGCCAACGTCCTGACTTTC.

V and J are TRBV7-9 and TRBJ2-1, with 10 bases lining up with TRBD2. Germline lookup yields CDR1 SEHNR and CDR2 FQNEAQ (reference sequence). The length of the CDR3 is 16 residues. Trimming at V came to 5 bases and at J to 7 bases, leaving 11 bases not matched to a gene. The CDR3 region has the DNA TGTGCCAGCAGCGACGAGACTAGCGGGCGGATTAATGAGCAGTTCTTC. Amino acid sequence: CASSDETSGRINEQFF.

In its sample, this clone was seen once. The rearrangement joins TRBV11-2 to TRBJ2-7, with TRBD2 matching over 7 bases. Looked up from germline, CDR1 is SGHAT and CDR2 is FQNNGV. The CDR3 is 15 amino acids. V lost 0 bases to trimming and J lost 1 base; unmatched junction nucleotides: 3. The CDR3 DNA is TGTGCCAGCAGCTTAGATCCGCGGGGGTCCTACGAGCAGTACTTC. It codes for CASSLDPRGSYEQYF.

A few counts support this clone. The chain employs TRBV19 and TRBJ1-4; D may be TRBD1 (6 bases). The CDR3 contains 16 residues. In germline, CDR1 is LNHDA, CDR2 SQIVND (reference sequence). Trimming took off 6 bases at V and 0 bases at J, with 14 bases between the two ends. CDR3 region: CASSRKGGSTNEKLFF. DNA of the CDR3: TGTGCCAGTAGCCGAAAAGGGGGATCAACTAATGAAAAACTGTTTTTT.

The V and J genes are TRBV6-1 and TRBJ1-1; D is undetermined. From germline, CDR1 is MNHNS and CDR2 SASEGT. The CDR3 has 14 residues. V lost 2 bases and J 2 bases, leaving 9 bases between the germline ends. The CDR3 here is CASSEFSGNTEAFF. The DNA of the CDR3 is TGTGCCAGCAGTGAATTCTCAGGTAACACTGAAGCTTTCTTT.

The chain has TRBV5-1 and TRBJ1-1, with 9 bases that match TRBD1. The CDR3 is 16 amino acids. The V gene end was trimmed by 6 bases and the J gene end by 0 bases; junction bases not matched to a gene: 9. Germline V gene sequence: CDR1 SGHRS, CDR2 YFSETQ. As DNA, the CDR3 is TGCGCCAGCATGTCCGGGACAGGGTTGGTGAACACTGAAGCTTTCTTT. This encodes CASMSGTGLVNTEAFF.

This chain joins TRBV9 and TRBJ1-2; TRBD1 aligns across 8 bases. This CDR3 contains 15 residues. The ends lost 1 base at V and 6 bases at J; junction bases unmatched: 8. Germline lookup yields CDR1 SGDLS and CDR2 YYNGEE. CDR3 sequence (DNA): TGTGCCAGCAGCGTAAACGCAGGGGGCGCGAATGGCTACACCTTC. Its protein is CASSVNAGGANGYTF.

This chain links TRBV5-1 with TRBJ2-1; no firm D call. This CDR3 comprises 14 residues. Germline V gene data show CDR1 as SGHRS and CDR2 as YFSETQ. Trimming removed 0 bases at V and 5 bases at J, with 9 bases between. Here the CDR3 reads CASSLVSGNNEQFF. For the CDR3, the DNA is TGCGCCAGCAGCTTGGTTTCAGGTAACAATGAGCAGTTCTTC. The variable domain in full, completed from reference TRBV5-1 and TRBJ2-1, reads KAGVTQTPRYLIKTRGQQVTLSCSPISGHRSVSWYQQTPGQGLQFLFEYFSETQRNKGNFPGRFSGRQFSNSRSEMNVSTLELGDSALYLCASSLVSGNNEQFFGPGTRLTVL.

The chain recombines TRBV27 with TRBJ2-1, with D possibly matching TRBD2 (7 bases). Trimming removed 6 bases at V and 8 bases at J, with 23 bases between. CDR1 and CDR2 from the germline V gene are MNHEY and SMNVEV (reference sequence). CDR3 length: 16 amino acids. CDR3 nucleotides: TGTGCCAGCAGATATAGGGGGAGGGCCGTTCCTGATGAGCAGTTCTTC. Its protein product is CASRYRGRAVPDEQFF.

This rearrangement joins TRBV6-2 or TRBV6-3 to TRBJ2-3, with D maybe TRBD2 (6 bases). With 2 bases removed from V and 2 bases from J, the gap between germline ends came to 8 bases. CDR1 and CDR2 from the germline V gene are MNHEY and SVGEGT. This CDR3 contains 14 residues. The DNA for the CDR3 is TGTGCCAGCAGTTACAGCGGGTCCACAGATACGCAGTATTTT. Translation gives CASSYSGSTDTQYF.

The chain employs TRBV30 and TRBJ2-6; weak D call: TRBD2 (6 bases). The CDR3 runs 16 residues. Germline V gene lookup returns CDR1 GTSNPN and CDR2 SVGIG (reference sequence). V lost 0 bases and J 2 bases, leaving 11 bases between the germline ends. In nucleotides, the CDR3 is TGTGCCTGGAGTGTAAGAGGGACTGCTGGGGCCAACGTCCTGACTTTC. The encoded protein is CAWSVRGTAGANVLTF. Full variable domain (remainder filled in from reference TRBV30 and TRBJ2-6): SQTIHQWPATLVQPVGSPLSLECTVEGTSNPNLYWYRQAAGRGLQLLFYSVGIGQISSEVPQNLSASRPQDRQFILSSKKLLLSDSGFYLCAWSVRGTAGANVLTFGAGSRLTVL.

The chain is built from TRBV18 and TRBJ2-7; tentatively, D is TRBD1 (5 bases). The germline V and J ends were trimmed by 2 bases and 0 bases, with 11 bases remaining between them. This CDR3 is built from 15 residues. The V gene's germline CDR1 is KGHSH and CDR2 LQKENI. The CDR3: CASSPGWGHSYEQYV. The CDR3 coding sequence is TGTGCCAGCTCACCAGGGTGGGGCCACTCCTACGAGCAGTACGTC.

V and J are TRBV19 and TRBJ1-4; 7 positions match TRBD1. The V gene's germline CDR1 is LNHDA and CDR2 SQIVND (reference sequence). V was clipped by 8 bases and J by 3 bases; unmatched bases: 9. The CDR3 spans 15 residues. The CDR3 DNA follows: TGTGCCAGTGGGATACCGGGGACAGCTAATGAAAAACTGTTTTTT. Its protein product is CASGIPGTANEKLFF. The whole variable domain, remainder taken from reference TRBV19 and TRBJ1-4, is DGGITQSPKYLFRKEGQNVTLSCEQNLNHDAMYWYRQDPGQGLRLIYYSQIVNDFQKGDIAEGYSVSREKKESFPLTVTSAQKNPTAFYLCASGIPGTANEKLFFGSGTQLSVL.

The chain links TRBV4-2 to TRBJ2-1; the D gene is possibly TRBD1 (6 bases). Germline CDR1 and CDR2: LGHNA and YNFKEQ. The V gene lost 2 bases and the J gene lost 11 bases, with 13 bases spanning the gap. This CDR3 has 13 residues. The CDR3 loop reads CASSQTDSLKQFF. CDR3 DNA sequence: TGTGCCAGCAGCCAAACGGACAGCTTAAAGCAGTTCTTC.

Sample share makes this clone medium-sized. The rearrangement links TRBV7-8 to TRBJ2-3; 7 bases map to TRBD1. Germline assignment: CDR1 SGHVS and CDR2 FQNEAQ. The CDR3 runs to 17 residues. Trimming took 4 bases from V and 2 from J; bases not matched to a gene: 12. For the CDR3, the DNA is TGTGCCAGCAGCTCCGCCGGGACAGCTCCTTTCACAGATACGCAGTATTTT. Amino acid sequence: CASSSAGTAPFTDTQYF.

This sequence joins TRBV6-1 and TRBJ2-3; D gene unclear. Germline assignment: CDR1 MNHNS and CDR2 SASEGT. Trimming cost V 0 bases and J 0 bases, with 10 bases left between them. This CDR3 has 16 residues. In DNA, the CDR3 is TGTGCCAGCAGTGAAGCAGCGACCTTAAGCACAGATACGCAGTATTTT. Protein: CASSEAATLSTDTQYF.

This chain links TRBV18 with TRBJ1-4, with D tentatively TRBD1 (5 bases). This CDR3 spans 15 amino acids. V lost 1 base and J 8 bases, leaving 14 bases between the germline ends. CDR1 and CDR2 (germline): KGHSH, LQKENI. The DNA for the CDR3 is TGTGCCAGCTCACCACGCGCGGGGACCTGGGAAAAACTGTTTTTT. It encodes CASSPRAGTWEKLFF.